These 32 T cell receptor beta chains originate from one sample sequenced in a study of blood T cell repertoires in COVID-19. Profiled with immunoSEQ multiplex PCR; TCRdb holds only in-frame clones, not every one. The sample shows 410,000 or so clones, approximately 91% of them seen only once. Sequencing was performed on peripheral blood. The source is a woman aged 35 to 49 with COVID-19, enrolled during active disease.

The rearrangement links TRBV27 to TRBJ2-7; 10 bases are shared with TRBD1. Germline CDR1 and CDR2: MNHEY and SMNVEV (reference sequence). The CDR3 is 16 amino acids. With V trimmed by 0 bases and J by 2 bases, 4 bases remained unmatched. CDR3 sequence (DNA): TGTGCCAGCAGTTTATCGGTCGGGACAGGGGCCTACGAGCAGTACTTC. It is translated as CASSLSVGTGAYEQYF.

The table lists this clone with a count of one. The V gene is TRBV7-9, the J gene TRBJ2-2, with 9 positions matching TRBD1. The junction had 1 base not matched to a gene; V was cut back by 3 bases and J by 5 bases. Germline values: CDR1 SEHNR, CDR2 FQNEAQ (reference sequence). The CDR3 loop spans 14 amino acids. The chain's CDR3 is CASSLTGGTGELFF. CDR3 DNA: TGTGCCAGCAGCTTGACAGGGGGGACCGGGGAGCTGTTTTTT.

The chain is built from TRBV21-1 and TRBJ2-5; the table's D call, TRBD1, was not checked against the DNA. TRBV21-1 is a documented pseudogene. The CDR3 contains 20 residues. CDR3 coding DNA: TGTGCCAGCAGCAACCATTCGCCCTCCAGGGGCGCAGAGTACCAAGAGACCCAGTACTTC. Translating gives CASSNHSPSRGAEYQETQYF.

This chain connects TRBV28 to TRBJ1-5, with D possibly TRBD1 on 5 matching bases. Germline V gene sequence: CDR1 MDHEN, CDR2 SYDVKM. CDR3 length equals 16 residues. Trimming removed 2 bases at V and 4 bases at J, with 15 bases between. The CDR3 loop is CASSLRDSRLNQPQHF. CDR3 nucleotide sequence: TGTGCCAGCAGTTTACGGGACTCCCGGCTGAATCAGCCCCAGCATTTT.

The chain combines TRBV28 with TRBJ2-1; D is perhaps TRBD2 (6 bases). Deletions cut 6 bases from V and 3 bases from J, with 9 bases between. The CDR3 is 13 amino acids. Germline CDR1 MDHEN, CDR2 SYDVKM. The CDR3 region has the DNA TGTGCCAGCAGGGAGACTAGCTACAATGAGCAGTTCTTC. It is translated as CASRETSYNEQFF.

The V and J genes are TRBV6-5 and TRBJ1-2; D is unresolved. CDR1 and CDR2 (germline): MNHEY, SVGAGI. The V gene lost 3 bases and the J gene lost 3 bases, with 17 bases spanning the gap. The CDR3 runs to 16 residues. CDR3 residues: CASSYFQTPTYYGYTF. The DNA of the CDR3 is TGTGCCAGCAGTTATTTCCAGACTCCGACGTACTATGGCTACACCTTC.

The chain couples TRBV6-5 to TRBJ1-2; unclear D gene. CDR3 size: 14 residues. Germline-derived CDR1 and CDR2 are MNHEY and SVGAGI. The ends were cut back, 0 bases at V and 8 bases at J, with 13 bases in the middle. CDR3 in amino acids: CASSYSSQARGYTF. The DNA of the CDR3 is TGTGCCAGCAGTTACTCGAGCCAGGCTCGAGGCTACACCTTC.

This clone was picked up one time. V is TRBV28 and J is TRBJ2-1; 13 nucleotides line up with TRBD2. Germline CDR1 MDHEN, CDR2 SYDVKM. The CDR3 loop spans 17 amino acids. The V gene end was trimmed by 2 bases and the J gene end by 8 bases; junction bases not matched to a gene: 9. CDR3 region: CASSLSLGLAGLDEQFF. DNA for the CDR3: TGTGCCAGCAGTTTAAGTTTGGGACTAGCGGGATTGGATGAGCAGTTCTTC.

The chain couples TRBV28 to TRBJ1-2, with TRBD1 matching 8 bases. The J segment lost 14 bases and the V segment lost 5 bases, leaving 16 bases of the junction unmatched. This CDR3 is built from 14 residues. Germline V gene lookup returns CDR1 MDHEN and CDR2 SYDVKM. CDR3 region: CASSPRQGFTIPTF. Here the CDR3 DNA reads TGTGCCAGCAGTCCCCGACAGGGGTTCACCATACCTACCTTC.

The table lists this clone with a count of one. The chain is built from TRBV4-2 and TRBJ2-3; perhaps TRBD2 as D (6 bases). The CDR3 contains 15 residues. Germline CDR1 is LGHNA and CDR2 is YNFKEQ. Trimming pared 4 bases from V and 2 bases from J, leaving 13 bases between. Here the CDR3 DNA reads TGTGCCAGCAGCCCCGGGGACTCTACCACAGATACGCAGTATTTT. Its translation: CASSPGDSTTDTQYF.

CDR3 sequence (DNA): TGTGCCAGCAGTTTGCGCCAGGATCCTAAGAATGAGCAGTTCTTC. As protein: CASSLRQDPKNEQFF. The V call is TRBV6-2 or TRBV6-3, the J call TRBJ2-1; D gene uncertain. CDR1 and CDR2 from the germline V gene are MNHEY and SVGEGT. The CDR3 sequence is 15 residues long. Trimming stripped 4 bases from V and 7 bases from J, with 17 bases between.

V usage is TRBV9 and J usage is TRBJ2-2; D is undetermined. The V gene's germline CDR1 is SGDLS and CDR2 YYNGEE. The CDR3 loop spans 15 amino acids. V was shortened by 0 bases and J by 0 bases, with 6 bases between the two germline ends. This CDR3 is CASSVGTANTGELFF. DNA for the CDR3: TGTGCCAGCAGCGTAGGTACTGCGAACACCGGGGAGCTGTTTTTT.

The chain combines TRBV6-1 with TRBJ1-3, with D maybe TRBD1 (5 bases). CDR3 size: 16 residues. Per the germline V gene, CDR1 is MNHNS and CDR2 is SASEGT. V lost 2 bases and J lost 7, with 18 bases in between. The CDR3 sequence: CASSESVTRVGNTIYF. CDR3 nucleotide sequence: TGTGCCAGCAGTGAATCCGTAACCAGGGTGGGGAACACCATATATTTT.

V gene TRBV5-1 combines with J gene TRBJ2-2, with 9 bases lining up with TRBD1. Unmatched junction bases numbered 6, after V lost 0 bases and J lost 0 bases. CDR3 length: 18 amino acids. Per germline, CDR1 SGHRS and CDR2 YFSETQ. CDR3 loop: CASSLGYRDRANTGELFF. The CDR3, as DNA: TGCGCCAGCAGCTTGGGATACCGGGACAGGGCGAACACCGGGGAGCTGTTTTTT. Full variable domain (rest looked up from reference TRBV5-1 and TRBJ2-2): KAGVTQTPRYLIKTRGQQVTLSCSPISGHRSVSWYQQTPGQGLQFLFEYFSETQRNKGNFPGRFSGRQFSNSRSEMNVSTLELGDSALYLCASSLGYRDRANTGELFFGEGSRLTVL.

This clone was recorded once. This chain's CDR3 is CASSPGTVSGGTEAFF. DNA for the CDR3: TGCGCCAGCAGCCCCGGGACAGTTTCCGGAGGAACTGAAGCTTTCTTT. The chain employs TRBV5-1 and TRBJ1-1; 7 bases agree with TRBD1. V was clipped by 4 bases and J by 5 bases; unmatched bases: 14. This CDR3 spans 16 amino acids. The germline CDR1 and CDR2 sequences are SGHRS and YFSETQ. Combining the CDR3 with reference TRBV5-1 and TRBJ1-1 gives the whole variable domain KAGVTQTPRYLIKTRGQQVTLSCSPISGHRSVSWYQQTPGQGLQFLFEYFSETQRNKGNFPGRFSGRQFSNSRSEMNVSTLELGDSALYLCASSPGTVSGGTEAFFGQGTRLTVV.

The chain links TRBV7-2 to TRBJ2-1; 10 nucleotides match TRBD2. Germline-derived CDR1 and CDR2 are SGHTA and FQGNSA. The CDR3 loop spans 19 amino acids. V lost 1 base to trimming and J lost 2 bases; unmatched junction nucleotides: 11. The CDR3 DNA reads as TGTGCCAGCAGCTTAGAAAGCGGGGGGGCTTCTTCCGCCTACAATGAGCAGTTCTTC. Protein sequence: CASSLESGGASSAYNEQFF.

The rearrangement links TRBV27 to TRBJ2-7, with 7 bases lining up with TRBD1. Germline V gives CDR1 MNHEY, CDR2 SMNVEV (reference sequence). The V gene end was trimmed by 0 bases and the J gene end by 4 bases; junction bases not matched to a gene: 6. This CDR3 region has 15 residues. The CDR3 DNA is TGTGCCAGCAGTTTATCGTGGGGACAGATTTACGAGCAGTACTTC. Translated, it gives CASSLSWGQIYEQYF.

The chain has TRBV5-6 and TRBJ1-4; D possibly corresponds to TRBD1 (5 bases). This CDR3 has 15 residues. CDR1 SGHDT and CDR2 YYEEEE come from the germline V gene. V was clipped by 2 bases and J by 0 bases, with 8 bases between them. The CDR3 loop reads CASSFGQATNEKLFF. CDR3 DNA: TGTGCCAGCAGCTTTGGACAAGCAACTAATGAAAAACTGTTTTTT. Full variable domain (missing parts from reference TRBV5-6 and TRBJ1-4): DAGVTQSPTHLIKTRGQQVTLRCSPKSGHDTVSWYQQALGQGPQFIFQYYEEEERQRGNFPDRFSGHQFPNYSSELNVNALLLGDSALYLCASSFGQATNEKLFFGSGTQLSVL.

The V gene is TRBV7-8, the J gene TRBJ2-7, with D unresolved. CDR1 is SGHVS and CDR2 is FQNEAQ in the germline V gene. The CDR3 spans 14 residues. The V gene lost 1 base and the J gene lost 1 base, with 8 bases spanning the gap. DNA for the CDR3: TGTGCCAGCAGCTTAGTTGTTCTTTCCTACGAGCAGTACTTC. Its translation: CASSLVVLSYEQYF.

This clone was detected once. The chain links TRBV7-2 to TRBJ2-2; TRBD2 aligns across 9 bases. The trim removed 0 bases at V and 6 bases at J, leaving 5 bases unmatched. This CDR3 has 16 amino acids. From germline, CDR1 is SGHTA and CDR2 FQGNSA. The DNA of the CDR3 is TGTGCCAGCAGCTTAGCTTTGGGACTAGCCGCCGGGGAGCTGTTTTTT. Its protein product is CASSLALGLAAGELFF.

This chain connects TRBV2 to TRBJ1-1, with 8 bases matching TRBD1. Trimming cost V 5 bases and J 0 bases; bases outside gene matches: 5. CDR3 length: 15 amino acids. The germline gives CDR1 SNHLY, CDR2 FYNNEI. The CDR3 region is CASSRTGTMNTEAFF. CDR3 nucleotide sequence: TGTGCCAGCAGTAGGACAGGGACCATGAACACTGAAGCTTTCTTT.

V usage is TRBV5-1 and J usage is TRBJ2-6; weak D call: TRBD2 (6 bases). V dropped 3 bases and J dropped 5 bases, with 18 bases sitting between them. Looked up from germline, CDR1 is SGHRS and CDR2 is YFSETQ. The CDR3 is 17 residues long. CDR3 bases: TGCGCCAGCAGCTCTGGGACTTCCTCTTTGCGGGCCAACGTCCTGACTTTC. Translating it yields CASSSGTSSLRANVLTF.

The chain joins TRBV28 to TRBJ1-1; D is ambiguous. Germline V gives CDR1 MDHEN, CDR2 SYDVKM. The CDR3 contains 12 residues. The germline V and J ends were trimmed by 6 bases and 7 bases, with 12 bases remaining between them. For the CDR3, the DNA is TGTGCCAGCAGGCGGGCTAGCCGTGAAGCTTTCTTT. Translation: CASRRASREAFF.

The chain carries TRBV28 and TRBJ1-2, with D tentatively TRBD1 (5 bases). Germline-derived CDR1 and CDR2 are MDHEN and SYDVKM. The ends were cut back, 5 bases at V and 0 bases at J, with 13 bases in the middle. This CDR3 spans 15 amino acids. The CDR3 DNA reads TGTGCCAGCAGTCTAGACAGCCTACCTAACTATGGCTACACCTTC. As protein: CASSLDSLPNYGYTF.

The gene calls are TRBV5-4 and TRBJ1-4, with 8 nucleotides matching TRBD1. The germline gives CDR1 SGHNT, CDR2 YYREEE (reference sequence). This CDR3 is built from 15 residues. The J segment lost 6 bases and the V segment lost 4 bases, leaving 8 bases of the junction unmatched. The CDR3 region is CASSLRTGNYEKLFF. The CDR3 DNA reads TGTGCCAGCAGCCTTAGGACAGGGAATTATGAAAAACTGTTTTTT.

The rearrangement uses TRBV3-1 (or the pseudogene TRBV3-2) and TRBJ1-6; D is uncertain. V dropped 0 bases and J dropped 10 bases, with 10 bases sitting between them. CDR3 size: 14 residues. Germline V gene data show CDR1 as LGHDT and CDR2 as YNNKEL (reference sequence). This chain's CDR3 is CASSQEMRNSPLHF. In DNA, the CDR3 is TGTGCCAGCAGCCAAGAAATGAGGAACTCACCCCTCCACTTT.

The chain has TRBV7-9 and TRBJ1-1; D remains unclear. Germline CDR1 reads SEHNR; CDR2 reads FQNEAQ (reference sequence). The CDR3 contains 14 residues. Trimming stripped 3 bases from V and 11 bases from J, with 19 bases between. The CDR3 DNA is TGTGCCAGCAGCTTGGCTGGGCGGAGTGGGGAGGCTTTCTTT. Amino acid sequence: CASSLAGRSGEAFF.

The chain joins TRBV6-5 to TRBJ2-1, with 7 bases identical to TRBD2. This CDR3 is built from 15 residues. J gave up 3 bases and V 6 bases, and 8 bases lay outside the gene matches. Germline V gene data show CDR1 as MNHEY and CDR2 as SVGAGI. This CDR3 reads CASSPRDYLYNEQFF. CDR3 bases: TGTGCCAGCAGCCCCCGGGACTACCTCTACAATGAGCAGTTCTTC.

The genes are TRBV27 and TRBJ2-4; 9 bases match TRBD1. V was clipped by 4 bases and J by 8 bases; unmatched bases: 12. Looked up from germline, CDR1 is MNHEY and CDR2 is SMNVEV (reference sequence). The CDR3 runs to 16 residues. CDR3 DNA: TGTGCCAGCAGTTCGGGGCCCCGGGACAGGGTCGACATTCAGTACTTC. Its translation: CASSSGPRDRVDIQYF.

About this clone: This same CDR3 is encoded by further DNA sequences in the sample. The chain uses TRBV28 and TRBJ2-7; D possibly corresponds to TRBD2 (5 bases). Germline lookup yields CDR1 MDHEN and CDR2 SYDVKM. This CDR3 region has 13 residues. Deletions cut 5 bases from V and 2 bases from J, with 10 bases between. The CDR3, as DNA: TGTGCCAGCAGTCCAAGCGGCACCTACGAGCAGTACTTC. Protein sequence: CASSPSGTYEQYF.

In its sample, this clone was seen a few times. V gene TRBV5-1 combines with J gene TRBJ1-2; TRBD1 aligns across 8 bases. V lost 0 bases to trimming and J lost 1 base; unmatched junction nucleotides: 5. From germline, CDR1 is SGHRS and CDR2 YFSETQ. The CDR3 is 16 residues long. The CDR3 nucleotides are TGCGCCAGCAGCTTGGGGGGACAGGCCCTTAACTATGGCTACACCTTC. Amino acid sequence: CASSLGGQALNYGYTF.

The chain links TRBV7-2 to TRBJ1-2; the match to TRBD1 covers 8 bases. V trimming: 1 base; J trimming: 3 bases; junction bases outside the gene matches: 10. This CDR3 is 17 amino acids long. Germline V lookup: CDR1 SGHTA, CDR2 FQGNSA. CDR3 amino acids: CASSLVSTGGNYYGYTF. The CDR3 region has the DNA TGTGCCAGCAGCTTAGTCAGCACAGGGGGGAACTACTATGGCTACACCTTC.